Given below is one T cell receptor (beta chain) in context. Repertoires were generated with immunoSEQ multiplex PCR, while TCRdb's copy carries only in-frame clones and drops some. The table lists approximately 200,000 clones, more than 85% of them singletons. The data stem from a study of T cell responses to AZD1222 COVID-19 vaccine. V dropped 6 bases and J dropped 3 bases, with 8 bases sitting between them. The CDR3 is made up of 12 amino acids. The germline V gene has CDR1 MNHEY and CDR2 SMNVEV (reference sequence). This clonotype was sampled from an adult who received the AZD1222 COVID-19 vaccine. The source material was peripheral blood, sampled 28 days after the second AZD1222 dose. V usage is TRBV27 and J usage is TRBJ2-5, with unresolved D. The chain's CDR3 is CASRGPKETQYF. In nucleotides, the CDR3 is TGTGCCAGCAGAGGGCCCAAAGAGACCCAGTACTTC.